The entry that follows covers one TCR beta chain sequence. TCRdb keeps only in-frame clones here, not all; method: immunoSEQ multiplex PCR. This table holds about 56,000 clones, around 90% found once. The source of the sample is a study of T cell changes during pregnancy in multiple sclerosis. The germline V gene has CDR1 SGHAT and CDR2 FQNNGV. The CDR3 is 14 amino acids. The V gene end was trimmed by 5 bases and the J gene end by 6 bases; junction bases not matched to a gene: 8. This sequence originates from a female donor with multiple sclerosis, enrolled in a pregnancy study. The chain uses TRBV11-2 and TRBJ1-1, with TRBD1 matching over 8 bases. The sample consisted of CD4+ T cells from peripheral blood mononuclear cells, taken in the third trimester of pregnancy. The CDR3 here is CASSPQGEFAEAFF. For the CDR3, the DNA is TGTGCCAGCAGCCCACAGGGGGAGTTTGCTGAAGCTTTCTTT.